Each of the 14 T cell receptor beta chains below was sequenced from the same sample in a study of cytomegalovirus exposure and HLA in healthy donors. Primers for the PCR totalled 60 Vbeta and 13 Jbeta. Libraries were prepared by immunoSEQ multiplex PCR; TCRdb keeps only in-frame clonotypes and omits some of them. This sample contains under 65,000 clones. The sequenced sample was PBMCs. Source of these receptors: a woman aged 18-29 years in good health and CMV-seronegative.

The J gene is TRBJ2-3, the V gene TRBV29-1; 11 nucleotides agree with TRBD2. The trim removed 6 bases at V and 3 bases at J, leaving 8 bases unmatched. In germline, CDR1 is SQVTM, CDR2 ANQGSEA. The CDR3 contains 15 residues. As DNA, the CDR3 is TGCAGCGTGAGGGGCGGGACTAGCGGTACAGATACGCAGTATTTT. This translates into CSVRGGTSGTDTQYF.

The chain links TRBV29-1 to TRBJ2-5; D possibly corresponds to TRBD1 (5 bases). The germline V gene has CDR1 SQVTM and CDR2 ANQGSEA. The CDR3 covers 11 residues. Trimming left V 7 bases short and J 2 bases short, with 8 bases between. The CDR3 region has the DNA TGCAGCGGGGGCCTACAAGAGACCCAGTACTTC. Translating it yields CSGGLQETQYF.

This chain connects TRBV7-8 to TRBJ2-1; 9 positions match TRBD2. From germline, CDR1 is SGHVS and CDR2 FQNEAQ. The CDR3 sequence is 14 residues long. V lost 3 bases and J lost 7; bases outside the gene matches: 4. The CDR3 loop is CASSFLSGRNEQFF. The CDR3 region has the DNA TGTGCCAGCAGCTTTCTCAGCGGGAGGAATGAGCAGTTCTTC.

This rearrangement joins TRBV28 to TRBJ2-2, with 11 bases identical to TRBD2. The CDR3 is 13 amino acids. V gave up 8 bases and J gave up 6 bases; unmatched junction bases: 2. In germline, CDR1 is MDHEN, CDR2 SYDVKM. CDR3 in amino acids: CASSGLAAGELFF. CDR3 sequence (DNA): TGTGCCAGCTCGGGACTAGCGGCCGGGGAGCTGTTTTTT.

The V and J genes are TRBV19 and TRBJ1-3, with D tentatively TRBD1 (5 bases). CDR3 length: 13 amino acids. The ends were cut back, 10 bases at V and 0 bases at J, with 10 bases in the middle. Per the germline V gene, CDR1 is LNHDA and CDR2 is SQIVND (reference sequence). This CDR3 is CATQQVSGNTIYF. The CDR3 DNA reads TGTGCCACCCAACAGGTCTCTGGAAACACCATATATTTT.

This chain links TRBV29-1 with TRBJ2-4; no definite D call. Trimming stripped 0 bases from V and 3 bases from J, with 9 bases between. This CDR3 spans 14 amino acids. Germline V gives CDR1 SQVTM, CDR2 ANQGSEA. CDR3 sequence: CSVEDRTGKNIQYF. CDR3 DNA: TGCAGCGTTGAAGATCGAACGGGCAAAAACATTCAGTACTTC. The variable domain in full, completed from reference TRBV29-1 and TRBJ2-4, reads SAVISQKPSRDICQRGTSLTIQCQVDSQVTMMFWYRQQPGQSLTLIATANQGSEATYESGFVIDKFPISRPNLTFSTLTVSNMSPEDSSIYLCSVEDRTGKNIQYFGAGTRLSVL.

The chain couples TRBV28 to TRBJ1-1, with D perhaps TRBD1 (6 bases). This CDR3 comprises 13 residues. Trimming cost V 4 bases and J 10 bases, with 16 bases left between them. Germline-derived CDR1 and CDR2 are MDHEN and SYDVKM. The CDR3 DNA reads TGTGCCAGCAGTTCGATTTCAGGGGCGGCAGCTTTCTTT. Encoded protein: CASSSISGAAAFF. The full variable domain, its missing parts supplied by reference TRBV28 and TRBJ1-1, is DVKVTQSSRYLVKRTGEKVFLECVQDMDHENMFWYRQDPGLGLRLIYFSYDVKMKEKGDIPEGYSVSREKKERFSLILESASTNQTSMYLCASSSISGAAAFFGQGTRLTVV.

The CDR3 loop is CASSLVSGDRTQYF. CDR3 bases: TGCGCCAGCAGCTTAGTATCGGGAGACCGGACCCAGTACTTC. The chain employs TRBV5-1 and TRBJ2-5; D is perhaps TRBD2 (6 bases). Germline values: CDR1 SGHRS, CDR2 YFSETQ. CDR3 length: 14 amino acids. V was trimmed by 2 bases and J by 7 bases, leaving 15 bases between them.

This chain connects TRBV4-1 to TRBJ1-2, with unresolved D. CDR1 and CDR2 from the germline V gene are MGHRA and YSYEKL. Trimming stripped 0 bases from V and 8 bases from J, with 13 bases between. This CDR3 has 14 amino acids. CDR3 in amino acids: CASSQDVLQKGYTF. CDR3 nucleotide sequence: TGCGCCAGCAGCCAAGACGTCCTCCAGAAGGGCTACACCTTC.

The chain has TRBV11-2 and TRBJ2-7; TRBD2 matches at 8 bases. V shed 5 bases, J shed 1 base, and the junction held 7 bases outside the gene matches. Germline assignment: CDR1 SGHAT and CDR2 FQNNGV. The CDR3 is 15 amino acids. The CDR3 bases are TGTGCCAGCAGCCGGGAGGGCGGGTCGTCCTACGAGCAGTACTTC. This sequence encodes CASSREGGSSYEQYF.

The gene calls are TRBV4-1 and TRBJ2-7; TRBD2 is a possible D gene (6 bases). CDR1 is MGHRA and CDR2 is YSYEKL in the germline V gene. V lost 6 bases and J 0 bases, leaving 12 bases between the germline ends. This CDR3 has 14 residues. This CDR3 is CASRRMGGSYEQYF. The CDR3 region has the DNA TGCGCCAGCAGGCGCATGGGGGGCTCCTACGAGCAGTACTTC.

The chain employs TRBV10-1 and TRBJ2-7; possible D gene TRBD2, 5 bases. Germline assignment: CDR1 WNHNN and CDR2 SYGVQD (reference sequence). Trimming took off 0 bases at V and 5 bases at J, with 17 bases between the two ends. The CDR3 covers 16 residues. DNA for the CDR3: TGCGCCAGCAGTGAGTCAAGAGGTGGGAGAGCGAACGAGCAGTACTTC. This sequence encodes CASSESRGGRANEQYF.

The gene calls are TRBV19 and TRBJ2-7; D is possibly TRBD1 (5 bases). CDR1 is LNHDA, CDR2 SQIVND, per germline (reference sequence). The CDR3 has 13 amino acids. V gave up 5 bases and J gave up 3 bases, with 11 bases separating them. The CDR3 DNA is TGTGCCAGTAGTGGGCAGGGATTCTACGAGCAGTACTTC. It yields the protein CASSGQGFYEQYF.

The chain links TRBV2 to TRBJ1-5; TRBD1 matches at 8 bases. The germline V gene encodes CDR1 SNHLY and CDR2 FYNNEI. V shed 11 bases and J 3 bases; nucleotides not matched to a gene: 6. This CDR3 is built from 13 residues. This chain's CDR3 is CAGGTGHNQPQHF. The CDR3 region has the DNA TGTGCCGGGGGGACAGGTCACAATCAGCCCCAGCATTTT. The whole variable domain, remainder taken from reference TRBV2 and TRBJ1-5, is EPEVTQTPSHQVTQMGQEVILRCVPISNHLYFYWYRQILGQKVEFLVSFYNNEISEKSEIFDDQFSVERPDGSNFTLKIRSTKLEDSAMYFCAGGTGHNQPQHFGDGTRLSIL.